The text below deals with one TCR beta chain. What it binds is not known. The entry originates in a study of T cells expressing NK-cell markers. For the study at large: Sorted CD3+CD56+NKG2C+, CD3+CD56+NKG2C- and CD3+CD56-NKG2C+ T cells supplied TCR beta repertoires.

TCRdb re-called the 5' RACE reads and gives one entry per CDR3 protein, without DNA. The data include about 550,000 distinct CDR3 sequences; the top ten clones carry approximately 3.6%. The CDR3 spans 17 residues. The V gene's germline CDR1 is MNHEY and CDR2 SMNVEV (reference sequence). General study results and limits: The study found dominant NKG2C+ clonotypes at about 1.0-7.5% of CD8+ T cells in several donors.

The receptor was derived from a man younger than 30 in good health. Sequenced sample: blood T cells: a sorted CD56 or NKG2C T cell subset, CD4+ or CD8+ T cells, or bulk PBMC T cells (not recorded which). The chain employs TRBV27 and TRBJ2-1; with no DNA, the TCRdb D assignment of TRBD2 cannot be verified. The CDR3 protein is CASRRTSGSPLRNEQFF.